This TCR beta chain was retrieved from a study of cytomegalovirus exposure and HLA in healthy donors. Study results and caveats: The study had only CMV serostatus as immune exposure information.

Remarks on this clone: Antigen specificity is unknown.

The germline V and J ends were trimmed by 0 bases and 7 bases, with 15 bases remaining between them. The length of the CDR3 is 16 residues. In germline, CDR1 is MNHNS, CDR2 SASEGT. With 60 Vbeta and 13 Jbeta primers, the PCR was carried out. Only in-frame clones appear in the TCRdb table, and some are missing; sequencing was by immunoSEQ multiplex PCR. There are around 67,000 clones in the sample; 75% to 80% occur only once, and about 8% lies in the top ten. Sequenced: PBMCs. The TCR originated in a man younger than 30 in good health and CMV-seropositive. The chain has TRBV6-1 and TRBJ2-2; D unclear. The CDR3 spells CASSEARPPNHGELFF. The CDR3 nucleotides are TGTGCCAGCAGTGAAGCGCGGCCCCCGAATCACGGGGAGCTGTTTTTT.